This paragraph covers one T cell receptor (beta chain) sequence. This record comes from a study of blood T cells in healthy people across ages. The authors ran a second PCR of 7 to 11 cycles using a sample-barcoded 5' primer and a J-beta primer mix. A template-switch adaptor with 12 random nucleotides tagged each cDNA molecule. TCRdb re-analysed the 5' RACE reads in MiXCR, keeping a single row per CDR3 protein. The sample has roughly 1.5 million distinct CDR3 sequences; 35% to 45% are singletons. V lost 1 base and J 7 bases, leaving 16 bases between the germline ends. The CDR3 covers 15 residues. Germline V gives CDR1 SGHTA, CDR2 FQGNSA.

The V gene is TRBV7-2, the J gene TRBJ1-1; D possibly corresponds to TRBD1 (5 bases). The clonotype comes from a woman under 30 in good health. The source material was blood. The CDR3 bases are TGTGCCAGCAGCTTAGAGAGGGCCACGCAGGGTGAAGCTTTCTTT. Its translation: CASSLERATQGEAFF. The variable domain in full, completed from reference TRBV7-2 and TRBJ1-1, reads GAGVSQSPSNKVTEKGKDVELRCDPISGHTALYWYRQSLGQGLEFLIYFQGNSAPDKSGLPSDRFSAERTGGSVSTLTIQRTQQEDSAVYLCASSLERATQGEAFFGQGTRLTVV.